A single sample is the source of the 28 T cell receptor beta chains below, sequenced in a study of T-cell reconstitution after alpha-beta-depleted transplantation in children. As it was prepared, the TCRbeta library received unique molecular identifiers. TCRdb passed the PCR reads through MiXCR, listing each CDR3 protein once. The sample contains about 240,000 distinct CDR3 sequences, about 12% of which appear only once. Specimen: PBMCs from the stem cell graft donor, collected from the stem cell graft. Receptor source: a human donor who donated a stem cell graft to a child with acute lymphoblastic leukemia.

Details on this clonotype: A much larger clone sits a single nucleotide away, making a read error possible. The J gene is TRBJ2-5, the V gene TRBV6-1; 7 bases agree with TRBD2. The V segment lost 5 bases and the J segment 3 bases; nucleotides outside the gene matches: 9. This CDR3 has 15 residues. Germline loops: CDR1 MNHNS, CDR2 SASEGT. In DNA, the CDR3 is TGTGCCAGCAGTCCCACTCGCGGGGGTGAAGAGACCCAGTACTTC. This gives the protein CASSPTRGGEETQYF.

The rearrangement links TRBV5-1 to TRBJ2-7; TRBD2 is a possible D gene (6 bases). V lost 3 bases to trimming and J lost 9 bases, with 16 bases between them. Germline CDR1 reads SGHRS; CDR2 reads YFSETQ. The CDR3 runs to 13 residues. The CDR3 here is CASSSLGGSGQYF. CDR3 nucleotides: TGCGCCAGCAGCTCGCTTGGGGGGAGTGGGCAGTACTTC. The variable domain in full, with the rest retrieved from reference TRBV5-1 and TRBJ2-7, is KAGVTQTPRYLIKTRGQQVTLSCSPISGHRSVSWYQQTPGQGLQFLFEYFSETQRNKGNFPGRFSGRQFSNSRSEMNVSTLELGDSALYLCASSSLGGSGQYFGPGTRLTVT.

This clonotype was counted many times. This chain's CDR3 is CASPGRGLCEQYF. The CDR3 nucleotides read TGTGCCAGCCCCGGACGGGGCCTCTGCGAGCAGTACTTC. The V and J genes are TRBV12-3 or TRBV12-4 and TRBJ2-7; D possibly matches TRBD1 or TRBD2 (5 bases each). V was cut by 8 bases and J by 6 bases, with 17 bases left in between. This CDR3 has 13 amino acids.

This clonotype was counted at least ten times. The chain joins TRBV11-2 to TRBJ2-1; D possibly corresponds to TRBD2 (7 bases). Germline CDR1 SGHAT, CDR2 FQNNGV. The CDR3 spans 19 residues. V lost 8 bases and J 1 base, leaving 27 bases between the germline ends. The CDR3 here is CASVAGLGGGRGSYNEQFF. DNA of the CDR3: TGTGCCAGCGTAGCCGGTTTAGGGGGGGGCAGGGGTTCCTACAATGAGCAGTTCTTC.

There are many counts of this clonotype. The chain recombines TRBV11-2 with TRBJ2-3, with 11 bases matching TRBD2. After removal of 0 bases from V and 1 base from J, the junction contained 0 bases not matched to a gene. Germline V gene lookup returns CDR1 SGHAT and CDR2 FQNNGV. The CDR3 covers 16 residues. CDR3 coding DNA: TGTGCCAGCAGCTTAGAACTAGCGGGGGGCACAGATACGCAGTATTTT. Protein sequence: CASSLELAGGTDTQYF.

Turning to this clonotype: This sequence may be a read error, since a much larger clone differs from it by one base. V and J are TRBV10-2 and TRBJ2-1; D perhaps matches TRBD2 (6 bases). Germline values: CDR1 WSHSY, CDR2 SAAADI. The CDR3 consists of 12 residues. The chain's CDR3 is CDSSLRLVEQFF. CDR3 in DNA: TGCGACAGCAGTCTCCGACTAGTTGAGCAGTTCTTC.

As for this clonotype: Since a much larger clone is just one base distant, this may be a read error. The chain joins TRBV5-8 to TRBJ2-2; 9 bases are a match to TRBD1. Germline values: CDR1 SGHTS, CDR2 YDEGEE. The CDR3 runs 16 residues. CDR3 residues: CASSPTGGFNTRELFF. CDR3 nucleotides: TGTGCCAGCAGCCCTACAGGGGGCTTTAACACCAGGGAGCTGTTTTTT.

In its sample, this clonotype was seen a few times. The V gene is TRBV11-2, the J gene TRBJ2-2, with 8 nucleotides matching TRBD2. This CDR3 has 16 amino acids. V trimming: 2 bases; J trimming: 5 bases; junction bases outside the gene matches: 7. Germline CDR1 SGHAT, CDR2 FQNNGV. The CDR3: CASSLNLAGLTGELFF. Here the CDR3 DNA reads TGTGCCAGCAGCTTAAATCTAGCGGGTCTTACCGGGGAGCTGTTTTTT.

Ten or more counts support this clonotype. The chain combines TRBV27 with TRBJ1-3; D perhaps matches TRBD1 (6 bases). This CDR3 is built from 14 residues. Trimming removed 2 bases from V and 4 bases from J, with 9 bases in between. In germline, CDR1 is MNHEY, CDR2 SMNVEV (reference sequence). CDR3 in amino acids: CASSLTGAGNTIYF. The CDR3 coding sequence is TGTGCCAGCAGTTTAACGGGGGCCGGAAACACCATATATTTT.

This chain links TRBV7-6 with TRBJ2-1, with D maybe TRBD2 (6 bases). Germline V CDR1 and CDR2: SGHVS, FNYEAQ. This CDR3 is built from 16 residues. Trimming pared 2 bases from V and 0 bases from J, leaving 11 bases between. CDR3 nucleotides: TGTGCCAGCAGCTTACAAGCGGGCATCTCCTACAATGAGCAGTTCTTC. Translated: CASSLQAGISYNEQFF.

The table lists this clonotype with a few counts. V usage is TRBV2 and J usage is TRBJ1-1; 9 nucleotides line up with TRBD1. Germline values: CDR1 SNHLY, CDR2 FYNNEI. V dropped 7 bases and J dropped 6; count of bases not matched to a gene: 9. This CDR3 has 14 residues. In DNA form, the CDR3 reads TGTGCCAGCATACGAGGGACAGGGTTCCCTGAAGCTTTCTTT. It translates to CASIRGTGFPEAFF.

This clonotype has ten or more counts. The chain links TRBV27 to TRBJ1-5; a weak D match, TRBD1 (5 bases). Trimming pared 5 bases from V and 1 base from J, leaving 9 bases between. The CDR3 contains 14 residues. CDR1 is MNHEY, CDR2 SMNVEV, per germline (reference sequence). CDR3: CASSKQESNQPQHF. DNA of the CDR3: TGTGCCAGCAGTAAACAGGAAAGCAATCAGCCCCAGCATTTT.

This clonotype came up many times. The J gene is TRBJ1-3, the V gene TRBV7-9; 7 bases are shared with TRBD1. V lost 2 bases, J lost 2 bases, and 9 bases stayed unmatched. The CDR3 is 17 residues long. CDR1 is SEHNR and CDR2 is FQNEAQ in the germline V gene (reference sequence). The CDR3 spells CASSLYSDRDPGNTIYF. The CDR3 coding sequence is TGTGCCAGCAGCTTATACTCCGACAGGGACCCTGGAAACACCATATATTTT.

This clonotype was seen repeatedly, ten times or more. The CDR3 region has the DNA TGTGCCAGCAGTACACTAGCACCGCGCGGCTATGGCTACACCTTC. It is translated as CASSTLAPRGYGYTF. V is TRBV28 and J is TRBJ1-2; D call uncertain. The CDR3 is made up of 15 amino acids. V was pared by 5 bases and J by 4 bases, with 17 bases between. Germline-derived CDR1 and CDR2 are MDHEN and SYDVKM.

This clonotype was recorded at least ten times. The gene calls are TRBV4-3 and TRBJ2-7, with 8 bases fitting TRBD2. The CDR3 contains 16 residues. In germline, CDR1 is LGHNA, CDR2 YSLEER. J lost 1 base, V lost 0 bases, and 5 bases had no gene match. CDR3 nucleotide sequence: TGCGCCAGCAGCCAAGAGTGGACTAGCTTGTCCTACGAGCAGTACTTC. This codes for CASSQEWTSLSYEQYF.

This clonotype showed up just a few times. The V gene is TRBV25-1, the J gene TRBJ2-2; 7 positions agree with TRBD2. The V segment lost 8 bases and the J segment 1 base; nucleotides outside the gene matches: 31. The CDR3 runs to 23 residues. Germline V gene sequence: CDR1 MGHDK, CDR2 SYGVNS. DNA for the CDR3: TGTGCCAGCGCCCGGGACGTTAGTTGGACATCCTCTGGTAGCGGGTTGAACACCGGGGAGCTGTTTTTT. Translation gives CASARDVSWTSSGSGLNTGELFF.

This clonotype was recorded many times. This chain links TRBV5-1 with TRBJ2-2, with D perhaps given as TRBD1 or TRBD2 (5 bases each). The CDR3 has 16 amino acids. From germline, CDR1 is SGHRS and CDR2 YFSETQ. Trimming shortened V by 4 bases and J by 4 bases, and 17 bases separated the two germline ends. CDR3 in DNA: TGCGCCAGCAGCCCGCGATCGGGGCTGGGCACCGGGGAGCTGTTTTTT. It translates to CASSPRSGLGTGELFF.

This clonotype was seen many times. The rearrangement links TRBV25-1 to TRBJ1-3; D unclear. Germline V gene lookup returns CDR1 MGHDK and CDR2 SYGVNS. The V end lost 8 bases, the J end lost 0 bases, and 11 bases lay between the germline ends. The CDR3 runs to 14 residues. The CDR3 DNA reads as TGTGCCAGCTCTGAATGGGGCTCTGGAAACACCATATATTTT. Translation gives CASSEWGSGNTIYF.

This clonotype was observed many times. The V and J genes are TRBV20-1 and TRBJ2-7, with a possible D match to TRBD2 (6 bases). Trimming cost V 6 bases and J 3 bases, with 18 bases left between them. There are 14 residues in the CDR3. The germline CDR1 and CDR2 sequences are DFQATT and SNEGSKA (reference sequence). The CDR3 here is CSALSGGTNYEQYF. The CDR3 DNA follows: TGCAGTGCCCTGTCCGGGGGAACCAACTACGAGCAGTACTTC.

This clonotype was seen ten or more times. The rearrangement uses TRBV29-1 and TRBJ1-1, with D uncertain. Trimming removed 5 bases at V and 0 bases at J, with 4 bases between. The CDR3 runs to 11 residues. Germline V gene sequence: CDR1 SQVTM, CDR2 ANQGSEA. The CDR3 DNA sequence: TGCAGCGTTCGGGTGAACACTGAAGCTTTCTTT. This encodes CSVRVNTEAFF.

The table lists this clonotype with many counts. This chain links TRBV5-1 with TRBJ1-5; D call uncertain. The V end was cut by 4 bases, the J end by 7 bases, with 15 bases between. The V gene's germline CDR1 is SGHRS and CDR2 YFSETQ. This CDR3 region has 14 residues. CDR3 DNA sequence: TGCGCCAGCAGCCTCGATGGAGGGAGACAGCCCCAGCATTTT. Protein product: CASSLDGGRQPQHF.

The V gene is TRBV12-5, the J gene TRBJ1-1, with D maybe TRBD1 (6 bases). The CDR3 has 14 residues. Germline V gene lookup returns CDR1 LGHNT and CDR2 FRNRAP. Trimming cost V 6 bases and J 5 bases, with 16 bases left between them. DNA of the CDR3: TGTGCTAGTGGCTTTGTGGGGGGGCAGACTGAAGCTTTCTTT. Its protein is CASGFVGGQTEAFF.

CDR3 DNA: TGTGCCAGCAGTTCCCCCCCCGGACATCTTAACACTGAAGCTTTCTTT. Translating gives CASSSPPGHLNTEAFF. The chain uses TRBV12-3 or TRBV12-4 and TRBJ1-1, with a tentative D call TRBD1 (5 bases). Trimming cost V 4 bases and J 2 bases, with 17 bases left between them. The CDR3 is made up of 16 amino acids.

This clonotype occurred many times. The chain carries TRBV7-2 and TRBJ1-6; the match to TRBD1 covers 10 bases. V lost 6 bases to trimming and J lost 7 bases; unmatched junction nucleotides: 9. There are 16 residues in the CDR3. CDR1 is SGHTA and CDR2 is FQGNSA in the germline V gene. This CDR3 reads CASSYFAGQGNSPLHF. CDR3 DNA sequence: TGTGCCAGCAGTTATTTCGCGGGACAGGGGAATTCACCCCTCCACTTT.

This clonotype was counted ten times or more. V is TRBV7-2 and J is TRBJ2-2; D remains ambiguous. V was trimmed by 5 bases and J by 5 bases, leaving 27 bases between them. This CDR3 spans 19 amino acids. The V gene's germline CDR1 is SGHTA and CDR2 FQGNSA. DNA for the CDR3: TGTGCCAGCAGCAACTCCCGATGGACCAGGAAGTTTGTGACCGGGGAGCTGTTTTTT. It encodes CASSNSRWTRKFVTGELFF. Supplemented by reference TRBV7-2 and TRBJ2-2, the full variable domain reads GAGVSQSPSNKVTEKGKDVELRCDPISGHTALYWYRQSLGQGLEFLIYFQGNSAPDKSGLPSDRFSAERTGGSVSTLTIQRTQQEDSAVYLCASSNSRWTRKFVTGELFFGEGSRLTVL.

This clonotype was picked up many times. The genes are TRBV19 and TRBJ1-4; no clear D gene. Germline values: CDR1 LNHDA, CDR2 SQIVND (reference sequence). Trimming stripped 6 bases from V and 7 bases from J, with 9 bases between. The CDR3 has 12 residues. This CDR3 is CASSREGEKLFF. CDR3 nucleotide sequence: TGTGCCAGTAGCCGTGAGGGTGAAAAACTGTTTTTT.

This clonotype was recorded at least ten times. The chain couples TRBV15 to TRBJ1-1; no firm D call. The CDR3 runs to 13 residues. Germline V gene sequence: CDR1 LNHNV, CDR2 YYDKDF (reference sequence). Trimming cost V 3 bases and J 4 bases, with 9 bases left between them. For the CDR3, the DNA is TGTGCCACCAGCAGGGACGGGCTCACTGAAGCTTTCTTT. It encodes CATSRDGLTEAFF.

This clonotype was picked up many times. This chain links TRBV30 with TRBJ2-1, with D uncertain. The CDR3 sequence is 10 residues long. Germline CDR1 and CDR2: GTSNPN and SVGIG (reference sequence). V shed 2 bases and J shed 7 bases, with 3 bases lying between them. CDR3 amino acids: CAWSINEQFF. CDR3 DNA sequence: TGTGCCTGGAGTATAAATGAGCAGTTCTTC.